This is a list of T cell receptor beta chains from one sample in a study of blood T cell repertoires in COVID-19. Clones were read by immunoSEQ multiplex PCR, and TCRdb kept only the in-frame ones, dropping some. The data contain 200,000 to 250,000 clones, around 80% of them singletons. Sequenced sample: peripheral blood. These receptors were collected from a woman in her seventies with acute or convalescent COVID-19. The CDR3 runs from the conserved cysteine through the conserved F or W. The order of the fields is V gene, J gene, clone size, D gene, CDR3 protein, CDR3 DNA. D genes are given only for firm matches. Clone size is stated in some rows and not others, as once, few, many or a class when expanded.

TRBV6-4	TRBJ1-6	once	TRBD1	CASISPPGQGVGDNSPLHF	TGTGCCAGCATTTCCCCTCCGGGACAGGGAGTCGGCGATAATTCACCCCTCCACTTT
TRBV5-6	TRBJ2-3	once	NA	CASGRVGRSTDTQYF	TGTGCCAGCGGAAGAGTGGGCAGGAGCACAGATACGCAGTATTTT
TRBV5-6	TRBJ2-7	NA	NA	CASSLSSYEQYF	TGTGCCAGCAGCCTTAGCTCCTACGAGCAGTACTTC
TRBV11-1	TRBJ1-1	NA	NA	CASSLSPGDTEAFF	TGTGCCAGCAGCTTGAGCCCAGGGGACACTGAAGCTTTCTTT
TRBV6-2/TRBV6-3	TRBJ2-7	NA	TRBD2	CASSYSARTSGGSYEQYF	TGTGCCAGCAGTTACTCGGCCCGAACTAGCGGGGGGTCCTACGAGCAGTACTTC
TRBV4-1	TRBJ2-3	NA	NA	CASSLTGSGTDTQYF	TGCGCCAGCAGCCTAACGGGTAGTGGCACAGATACGCAGTATTTT
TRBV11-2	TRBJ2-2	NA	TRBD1	CASSVDRVSGELFF	TGTGCCAGCAGCGTCGACAGGGTGTCCGGGGAGCTGTTTTTT
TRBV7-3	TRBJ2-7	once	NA	CASSPNPAGTEFYEQYF	TGTGCCAGCAGCCCTAACCCCGCCGGGACTGAATTTTACGAGCAGTACTTC
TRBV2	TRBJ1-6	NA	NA	CASSVTGASSPLHF	TGTGCCAGCAGTGTGACAGGAGCTAGTTCACCCCTCCACTTT
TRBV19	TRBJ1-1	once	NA	CASSRWRAGTEAFF	TGTGCCAGTAGTCGGTGGCGGGCCGGGACTGAAGCTTTCTTT
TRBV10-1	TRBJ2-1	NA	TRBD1	CASSEGRTGNNNEQFF	TGCGCCAGCAGTGAAGGTCGGACAGGGAATAACAATGAGCAGTTCTTC
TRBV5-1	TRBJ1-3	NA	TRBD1	CASSLTGGYGNTIYF	TGCGCCAGCAGCTTGACAGGGGGCTATGGAAACACCATATATTTT
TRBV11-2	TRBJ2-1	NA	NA	CASSLDSSYNEQFF	TGTGCCAGCAGCTTGGACAGCTCCTACAATGAGCAGTTCTTC
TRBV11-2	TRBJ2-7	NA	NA	CASSFHRQAYEQYF	TGTGCCAGCAGCTTCCACCGACAGGCCTACGAGCAGTACTTC
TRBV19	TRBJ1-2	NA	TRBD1	CASKVGSRTGGFEEGYTF	TGTGCCAGTAAGGTAGGTTCGAGGACAGGGGGCTTCGAGGAGGGCTACACCTTC
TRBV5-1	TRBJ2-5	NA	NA	CASRSDPGGRETQYF	TGCGCCAGCAGATCTGACCCAGGAGGACGGGAGACCCAGTACTTC
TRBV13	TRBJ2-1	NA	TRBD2	CASSSSGGAGEQFF	TGTGCCAGCAGCTCTAGCGGGGGGGCCGGTGAGCAGTTCTTC
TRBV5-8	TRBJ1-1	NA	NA	CASSRRTPGAFF	TGTGCCAGCAGCCGGAGGACCCCCGGAGCTTTCTTT
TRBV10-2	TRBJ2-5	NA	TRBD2	CASSEFGGGGSEAQYF	TGCGCCAGCAGTGAATTTGGTGGCGGGGGATCGGAGGCCCAGTACTTC
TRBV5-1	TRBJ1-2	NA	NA	CASSLGMETYGYTF	TGCGCCAGCAGCTTGGGTATGGAGACTTATGGCTACACCTTC
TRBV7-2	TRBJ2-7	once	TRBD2	CASSSGLAGPYEQYF	TGTGCCAGCAGCTCGGGACTAGCGGGGCCCTACGAGCAGTACTTC
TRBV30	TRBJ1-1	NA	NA	CAWSRVGTEAFF	TGTGCCTGGTCCAGGGTCGGCACTGAAGCTTTCTTT
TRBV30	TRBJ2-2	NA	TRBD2	CAWRLAGGPGGELFF	TGTGCCTGGAGACTAGCGGGGGGGCCAGGCGGGGAGCTGTTTTTT
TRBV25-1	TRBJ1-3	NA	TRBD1	CASSRQGLGNTIYF	TGTGCCAGCAGTCGACAGGGTTTGGGAAACACCATATATTTT
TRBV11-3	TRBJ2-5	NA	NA	CASSLGAGAPQETQYF	TGTGCCAGCAGCCTGGGGGCGGGGGCCCCCCAGGAGACCCAGTACTTC
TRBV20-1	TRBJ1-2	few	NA	CSAPREGYTF	TGCAGTGCTCCCAGGGAAGGCTACACCTTC
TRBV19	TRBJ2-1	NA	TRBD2	CASSIAGKSYNEQFF	TGTGCCAGTTCTATAGCGGGGAAATCCTACAATGAGCAGTTCTTC
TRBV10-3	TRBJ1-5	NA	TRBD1	CAISEVGTVYSNQPQHF	TGTGCCATCAGTGAAGTAGGGACAGTGTATAGCAATCAGCCCCAGCATTTT
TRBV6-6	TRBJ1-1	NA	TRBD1	CASSPGQGIMNTEAFF	TGTGCCAGCAGTCCAGGACAGGGGATCATGAACACTGAAGCTTTCTTT
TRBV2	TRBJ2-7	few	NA	CASGDPGYSYEQYF	TGTGCCAGCGGAGACCCCGGTTACTCCTACGAGCAGTACTTC
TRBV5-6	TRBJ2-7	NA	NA	CASRLGRQYDREQYF	TGTGCCAGCAGACTCGGGCGACAGTACGATAGGGAGCAGTACTTC
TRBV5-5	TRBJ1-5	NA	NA	CASRETAQYSNQPQHF	TGTGCCAGCAGGGAGACAGCGCAATATAGCAATCAGCCCCAGCATTTT
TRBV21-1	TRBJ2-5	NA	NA	CASSPRGPRETQYF	TGTGCCAGCAGTCCCAGGGGGCCCAGGGAGACCCAGTACTTC
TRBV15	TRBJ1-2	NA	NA	CATSRIRAGDYGYTF	TGTGCCACCAGCAGAATTAGGGCGGGGGACTATGGCTACACCTTC
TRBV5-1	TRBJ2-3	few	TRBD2	CASSALTSGVPDTQYF	TGCGCCAGCAGCGCCTTGACTAGCGGGGTCCCAGATACGCAGTATTTT
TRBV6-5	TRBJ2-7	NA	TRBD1	CASAAQGAYEQYF	TGTGCCAGCGCAGCTCAGGGGGCCTACGAGCAGTACTTC
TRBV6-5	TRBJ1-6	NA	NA	CASRTFNSPLHF	TGTGCCAGCCGGACTTTTAATTCACCCCTCCACTTT
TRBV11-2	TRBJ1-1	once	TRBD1	CASSIRQGNTEAFF	TGTGCCAGCAGCATCAGACAGGGAAACACTGAAGCTTTCTTT
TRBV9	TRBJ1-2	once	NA	CASSLTRDYGYTF	TGTGCCAGCAGCCTTACCAGGGACTATGGCTACACCTTC
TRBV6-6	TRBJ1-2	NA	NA	CASRGANYGYTF	TGTGCCAGCCGGGGAGCTAACTATGGCTACACCTTC
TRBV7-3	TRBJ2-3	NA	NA	CATSGSGGTDTQYF	TGTGCCACATCTGGTAGCGGCGGCACAGATACGCAGTATTTT
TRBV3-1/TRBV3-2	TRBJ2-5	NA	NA	CASSLRTLQETQYF	TGTGCCAGCAGCCTCCGGACTCTCCAAGAGACCCAGTACTTC
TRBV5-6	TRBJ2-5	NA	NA	CASSLGGRSPETQYF	TGTGCCAGCAGCTTGGGCGGGCGATCCCCAGAGACCCAGTACTTC
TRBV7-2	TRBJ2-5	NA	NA	CASSLDADWRRETQYF	TGTGCCAGCAGCCTAGACGCTGATTGGAGGCGGGAGACCCAGTACTTC
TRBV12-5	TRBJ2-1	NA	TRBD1	CASGLITGTGGLGEQFF	TGTGCTAGTGGCTTAATAACCGGGACAGGGGGATTAGGTGAGCAGTTCTTC
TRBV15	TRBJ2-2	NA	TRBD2	CATEGGGILPGELFF	TGTGCCACCGAGGGCGGGGGGATTCTCCCCGGGGAGCTGTTTTTT
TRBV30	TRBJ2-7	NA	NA	CAWSLYEQYF	TGTGCCTGGAGTTTATACGAGCAGTACTTC
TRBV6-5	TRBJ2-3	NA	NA	CASSYSGADTQYF	TGTGCCAGCAGTTACTCCGGGGCAGATACGCAGTATTTT
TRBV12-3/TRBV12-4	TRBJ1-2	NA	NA	CASSLNALHGYTF	TGTGCCAGCAGCCTAAACGCGCTCCATGGCTACACCTTC
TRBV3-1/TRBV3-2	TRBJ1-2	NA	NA	CASSPRTEFYTF	TGTGCCAGCAGCCCGAGGACAGAATTCTACACCTTC
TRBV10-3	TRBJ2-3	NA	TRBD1	CAISDPGQGARDTQYF	TGTGCCATCAGTGACCCCGGACAGGGGGCTCGGGATACGCAGTATTTT
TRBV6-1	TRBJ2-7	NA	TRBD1	CASSDRDRGLYEQYF	TGTGCCAGCAGTGATCGGGACAGGGGGCTGTACGAGCAGTACTTC
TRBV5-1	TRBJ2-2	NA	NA	CASSLGEGDGELFF	TGCGCCAGCAGCTTGGGCGAGGGGGACGGGGAGCTGTTTTTT
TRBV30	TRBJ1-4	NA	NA	CAWSIAGSGPFF	TGTGCCTGGAGTATTGCAGGGTCTGGTCCGTTTTTT
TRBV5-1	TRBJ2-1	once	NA	CASSLGGLYNEQFF	TGCGCCAGCAGCTTGGGGGGGCTCTACAATGAGCAGTTCTTC
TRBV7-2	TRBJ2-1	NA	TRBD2	CASSLTSGGYNEQFF	TGTGCCAGCAGCTTGACTAGCGGGGGCTACAATGAGCAGTTCTTC
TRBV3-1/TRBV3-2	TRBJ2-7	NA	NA	CASSQDRGSEQYF	TGTGCCAGCAGCCAAGATCGGGGATCCGAGCAGTACTTC